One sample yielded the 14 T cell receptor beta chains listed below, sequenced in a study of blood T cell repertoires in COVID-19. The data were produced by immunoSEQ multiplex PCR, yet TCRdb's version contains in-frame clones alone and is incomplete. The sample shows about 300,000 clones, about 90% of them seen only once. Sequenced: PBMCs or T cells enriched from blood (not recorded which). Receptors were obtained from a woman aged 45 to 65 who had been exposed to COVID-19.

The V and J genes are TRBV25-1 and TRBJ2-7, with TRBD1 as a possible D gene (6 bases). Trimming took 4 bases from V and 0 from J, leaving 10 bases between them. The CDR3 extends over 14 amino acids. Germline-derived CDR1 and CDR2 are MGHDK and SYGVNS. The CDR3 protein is CASSAGTSSYEQYF. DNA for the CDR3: TGTGCCAGCAGTGCCGGGACATCCTCCTACGAGCAGTACTTC.

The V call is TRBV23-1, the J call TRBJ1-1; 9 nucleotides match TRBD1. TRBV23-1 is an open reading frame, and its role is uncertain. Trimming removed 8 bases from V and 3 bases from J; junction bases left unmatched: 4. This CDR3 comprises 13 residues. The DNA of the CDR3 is TGCGCCAGCGGCGGGACAGGGTACACTGAAGCTTTCTTT. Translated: CASGGTGYTEAFF.

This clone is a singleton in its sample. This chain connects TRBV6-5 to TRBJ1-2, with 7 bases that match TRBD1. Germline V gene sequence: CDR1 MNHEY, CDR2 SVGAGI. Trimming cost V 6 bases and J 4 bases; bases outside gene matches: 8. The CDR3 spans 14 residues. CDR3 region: CASSLTGVLYGYTF. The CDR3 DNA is TGTGCCAGCAGCCTAACAGGGGTCCTCTATGGCTACACCTTC.

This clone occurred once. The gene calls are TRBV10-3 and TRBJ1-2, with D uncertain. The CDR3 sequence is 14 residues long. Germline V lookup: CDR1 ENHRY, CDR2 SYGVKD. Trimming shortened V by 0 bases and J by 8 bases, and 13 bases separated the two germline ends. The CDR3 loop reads CAISESRASGGYTF. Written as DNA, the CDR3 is TGTGCCATCAGTGAGTCGAGGGCATCTGGCGGCTACACCTTC.

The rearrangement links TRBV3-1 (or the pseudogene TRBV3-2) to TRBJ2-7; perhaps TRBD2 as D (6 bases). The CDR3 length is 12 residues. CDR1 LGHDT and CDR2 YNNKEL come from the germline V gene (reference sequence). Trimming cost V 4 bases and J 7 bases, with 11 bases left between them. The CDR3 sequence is CASSPMGGEQYF. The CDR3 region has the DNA TGTGCCAGCAGCCCGATGGGGGGAGAGCAGTACTTC.

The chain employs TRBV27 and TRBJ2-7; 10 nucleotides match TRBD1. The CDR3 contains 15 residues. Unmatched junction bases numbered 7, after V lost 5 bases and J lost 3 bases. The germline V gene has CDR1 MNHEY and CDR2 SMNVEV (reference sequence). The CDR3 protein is CASSDRTGGLYEQYF. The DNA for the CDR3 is TGTGCCAGCAGTGACAGGACAGGGGGACTCTACGAGCAGTACTTC.

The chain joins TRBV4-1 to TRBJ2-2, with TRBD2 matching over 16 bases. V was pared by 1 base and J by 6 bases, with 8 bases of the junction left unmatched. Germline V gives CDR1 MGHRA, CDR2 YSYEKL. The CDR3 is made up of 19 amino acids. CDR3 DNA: TGCGCCAGCAGCCAAGTCCCGGGACTAGCGGGGGGGAGTGCCGGGGAGCTGTTTTTT. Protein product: CASSQVPGLAGGSAGELFF.

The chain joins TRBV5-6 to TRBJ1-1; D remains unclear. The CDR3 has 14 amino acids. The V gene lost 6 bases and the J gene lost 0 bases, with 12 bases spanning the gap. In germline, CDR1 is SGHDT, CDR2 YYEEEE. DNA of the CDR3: TGTGCCAGCACACCGGCAGGCTTGAACACTGAAGCTTTCTTT. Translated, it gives CASTPAGLNTEAFF. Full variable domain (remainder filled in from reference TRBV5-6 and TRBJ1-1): DAGVTQSPTHLIKTRGQQVTLRCSPKSGHDTVSWYQQALGQGPQFIFQYYEEEERQRGNFPDRFSGHQFPNYSSELNVNALLLGDSALYLCASTPAGLNTEAFFGQGTRLTVV.

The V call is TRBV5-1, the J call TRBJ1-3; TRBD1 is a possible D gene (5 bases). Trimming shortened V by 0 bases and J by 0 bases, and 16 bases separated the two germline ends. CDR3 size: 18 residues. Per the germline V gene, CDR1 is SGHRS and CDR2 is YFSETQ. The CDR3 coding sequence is TGCGCCAGCAGCTTGGGCGGGGGAAACGGACCCTCTGGAAACACCATATATTTT. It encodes CASSLGGGNGPSGNTIYF.

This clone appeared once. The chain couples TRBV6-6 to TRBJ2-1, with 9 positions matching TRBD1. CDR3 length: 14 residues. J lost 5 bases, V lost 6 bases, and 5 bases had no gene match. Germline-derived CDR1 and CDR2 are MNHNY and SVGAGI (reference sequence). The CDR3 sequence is CASSGQGLHNEQFF. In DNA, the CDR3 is TGTGCCAGCAGCGGACAGGGGCTCCACAATGAGCAGTTCTTC.

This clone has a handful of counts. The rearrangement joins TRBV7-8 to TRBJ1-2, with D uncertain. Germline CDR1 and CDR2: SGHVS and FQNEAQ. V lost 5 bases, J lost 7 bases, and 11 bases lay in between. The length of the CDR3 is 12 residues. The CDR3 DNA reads TGTGCCAGCAGCACCGCTGAGGCTGGCTACACCTTC. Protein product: CASSTAEAGYTF.

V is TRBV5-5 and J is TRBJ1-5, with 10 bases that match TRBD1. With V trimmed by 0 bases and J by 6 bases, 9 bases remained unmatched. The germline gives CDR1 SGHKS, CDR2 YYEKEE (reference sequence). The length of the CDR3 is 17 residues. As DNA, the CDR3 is TGTGCCAGCAGCTTGGAGCCGGGACAGGGGTCCCCTCAGCCCCAGCATTTT. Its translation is CASSLEPGQGSPQPQHF.

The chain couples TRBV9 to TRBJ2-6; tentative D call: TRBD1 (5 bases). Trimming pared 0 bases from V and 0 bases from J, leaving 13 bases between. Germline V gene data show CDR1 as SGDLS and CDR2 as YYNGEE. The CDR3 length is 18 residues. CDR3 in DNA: TGTGCCAGCAGCGTAGCTTGGACATACGACTCTGGGGCCAACGTCCTGACTTTC. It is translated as CASSVAWTYDSGANVLTF.

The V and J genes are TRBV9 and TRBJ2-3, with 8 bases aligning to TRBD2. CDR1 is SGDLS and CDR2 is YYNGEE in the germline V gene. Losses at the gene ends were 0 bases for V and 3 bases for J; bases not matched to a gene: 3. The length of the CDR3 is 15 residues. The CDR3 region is CASSVGGGRTDTQYF. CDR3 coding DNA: TGTGCCAGCAGCGTAGGCGGGGGGCGGACAGATACGCAGTATTTT.